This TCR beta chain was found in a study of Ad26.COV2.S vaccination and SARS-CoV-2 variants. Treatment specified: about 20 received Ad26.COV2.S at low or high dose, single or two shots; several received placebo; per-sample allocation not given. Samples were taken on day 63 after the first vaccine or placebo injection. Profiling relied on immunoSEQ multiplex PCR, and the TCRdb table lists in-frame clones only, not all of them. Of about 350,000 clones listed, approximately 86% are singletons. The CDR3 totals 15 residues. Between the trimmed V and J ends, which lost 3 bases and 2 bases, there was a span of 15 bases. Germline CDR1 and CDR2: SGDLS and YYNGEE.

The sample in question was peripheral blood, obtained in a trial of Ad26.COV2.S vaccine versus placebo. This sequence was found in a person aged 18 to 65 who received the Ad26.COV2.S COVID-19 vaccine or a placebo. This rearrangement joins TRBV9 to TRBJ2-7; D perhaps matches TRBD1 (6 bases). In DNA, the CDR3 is TGTGCCAGCAGCGCATTCGGGACATCAACCTACGAGCAGTACTTC. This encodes CASSAFGTSTYEQYF.